This paragraph reports one T cell receptor beta chain. What it binds is not known. The sample belongs to a study of cytomegalovirus exposure and HLA in healthy donors. Vbeta (60) and Jbeta (13) primers were used in the PCR. The protocol was immunoSEQ multiplex PCR, while the TCRdb copy is restricted to in-frame clones and leaves out a portion. The table records 70,000 to 100,000 clones, roughly 69% of them present only once. Study-wide points: Analyses of presence/absence relied on an assumption of roughly uniform sequencing depth across donors. Sequencing probably produced one cluster of sequence variants that were highly shared.

Trimming stripped 1 base from V and 4 bases from J, with 14 bases between. The CDR3 is 16 residues long. Germline CDR1 reads SGHTA; CDR2 reads FQGNSA. The sequenced sample consisted of PBMCs. The chain combines TRBV7-2 with TRBJ1-5; unclear D gene. The TCR sequence derives from a man in his forties or fifties in good health and CMV-seronegative. The DNA for the CDR3 is TGTGCCAGCAGCTTAGAACCTTACCGGGTAAATCAGCCCCAGCATTTT. Protein: CASSLEPYRVNQPQHF.